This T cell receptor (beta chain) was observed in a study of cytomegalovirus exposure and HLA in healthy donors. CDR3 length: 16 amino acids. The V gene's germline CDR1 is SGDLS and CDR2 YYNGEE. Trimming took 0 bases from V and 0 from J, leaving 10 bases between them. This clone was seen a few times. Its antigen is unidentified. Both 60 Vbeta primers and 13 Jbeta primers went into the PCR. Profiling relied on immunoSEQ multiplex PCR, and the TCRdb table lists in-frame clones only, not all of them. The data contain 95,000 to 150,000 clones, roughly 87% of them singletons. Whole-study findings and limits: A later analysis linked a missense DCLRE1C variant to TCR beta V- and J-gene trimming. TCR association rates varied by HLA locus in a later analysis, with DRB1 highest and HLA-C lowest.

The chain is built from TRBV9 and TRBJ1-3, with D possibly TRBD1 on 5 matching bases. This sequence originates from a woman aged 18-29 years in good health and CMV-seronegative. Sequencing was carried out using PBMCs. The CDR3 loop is CASSVAQGYSGNTIYF. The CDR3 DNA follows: TGTGCCAGCAGCGTAGCTCAGGGCTACTCTGGAAACACCATATATTTT.